This T cell receptor (beta chain) was profiled in a study of shared clonotypes between healthy human individuals. The wider study: A donor's plate count was three for CD4 naive and three for CD4 memory; CD8 naive had two and CD8 memory one. Study-level findings and limits: Larger richness was generally estimated for naive than memory subsets.

Per the original data handling: For the immunoSEQ data, sequences were junction-only without quality scores, so filtering differed. The assay was immunoSEQ multiplex PCR, and TCRdb's table has in-frame clones only and misses some. From that table come the V and J calls and clone size; the DNA was used to work out D and trimming. Of 2 million to 3 million clones listed, 93% are singletons. CD4+ cell separation produced CD45RA+ naive and CD45RA-negative memory subsets. This CDR3 comprises 13 residues. Trimming took 0 bases from V and 5 from J, leaving 8 bases between them. CDR1 is SQVTM, CDR2 ANQGSEA, per germline. Note on this clone: The antigen is undetermined.

The chain recombines TRBV29-1 with TRBJ1-5; perhaps TRBD1 as D (6 bases). This receptor was obtained from a man aged 18 to 29 in good health. Some clones in this sample may be carry-over from other donors' samples. The sample comprised naive CD4+ T cells from PBMCs. Subset indicated: CD45RA+ positively selected. The CDR3 is CSVEEQGDQPQHF. The DNA for the CDR3 is TGCAGCGTTGAAGAACAGGGCGATCAGCCCCAGCATTTT.